This T cell receptor beta chain is drawn from a study of vaccination and CD4 T cells after COVID-19. The CDR3 sequence is 13 residues long. V was trimmed by 4 bases and J by 2 bases, leaving 8 bases between them. Germline V gives CDR1 LNHDA, CDR2 SQIVND (reference sequence). Points on this clonotype: What it recognizes is unknown.

The Oncomine TCR Beta short-read assay was what sequenced the DNA obtained from cultured CD4+ T cells. Genomic DNA was extracted from cultured CD4+ T cells. TCRdb redid the calling of the PCR reads with MiXCR, one entry per CDR3 protein. Among around 8,000 distinct CDR3 sequences listed, more than 25% were seen once. Stated treatment: approximately nine-day PBMC culture with coronavirus spike peptide pools or control peptides (ViraFEST assay). Prior to the COVID-19 pandemic (2011-2018), the unexposed donor's CD4+ T cells were collected. After expanding antigen-specific T cells with peptide pools, ViraFEST sequenced their TCRs. Both SARS-CoV-2 S/N and four cold-coronavirus spikes were used, cells permitting, to probe CD4+ T cells of unexposed donors.

This TCR was recovered from a human donor in good health. Sequencing was done on a sample of CD4+ T cells from blood, cultured in vitro. The V gene is TRBV19, the J gene TRBJ2-5, with unresolved D. CDR3 in amino acids: CASSRSRQETQYF. The DNA for the CDR3 is TGTGCCAGTAGTAGGAGTAGACAAGAGACCCAGTACTTC.